The rows below give T cell receptor beta chains drawn from one sample of a study of control samples from healthy donors and cancer patients. The protocol was immunoSEQ multiplex PCR, while the TCRdb copy is restricted to in-frame clones and leaves out a portion. The sample holds roughly 40,000 clones; roughly nine tenths are singletons and the top ten take around 4%. The sequenced sample consisted of blood. The source of these receptors is a woman aged 45-65 years in good health. Each CDR3 is given with its conserved first and last residue. Fields, in order: clone size, V gene, D gene, J gene, CDR3 DNA, CDR3 protein. A D gene is named only where the DNA matches it firmly. Clone size appears in some rows only: once, few, many, or a class for an expanded clone.

.	TRBV30	TRBD2	TRBJ2-7	TGTGCCTGGACTAGCGGGGGTTCAAACGAGCAGTACTTC	CAWTSGGSNEQYF
.	TRBV7-9	.	TRBJ2-7	TGTGCCAGCAGCCAATCTAGGGACTACGAGCAGTACTTC	CASSQSRDYEQYF
once	TRBV7-2	.	TRBJ1-1	TGTGCCAGCAGCCCACATACGGGAGCTTTCTTT	CASSPHTGAFF
.	TRBV5-1	TRBD1	TRBJ2-6	TGCGCCAGCAGCCCGGGACAGATTAGCTCTGGGGCCAACGTCCTGACTTTC	CASSPGQISSGANVLTF
.	TRBV6-5	TRBD1	TRBJ2-1	TGTGCCGTCCTTGGGACAGGATTTGAGCAGTTCTTC	CAVLGTGFEQFF
.	TRBV4-3	TRBD1	TRBJ1-2	TGCGCCAGCAGCCAAGACTGGGACAGAGGCTACACCTTC	CASSQDWDRGYTF
.	TRBV7-2	TRBD1	TRBJ1-6	TGTGCCAGCAGCTTAAGGGGGACAGGGAATTCACCCCTCCACTTT	CASSLRGTGNSPLHF
.	TRBV9	TRBD1	TRBJ1-1	TGTGCCAGCAGCGCCGGGACAGGGATGAACACTGAAGCTTTCTTT	CASSAGTGMNTEAFF
.	TRBV28	.	TRBJ1-5	TGTGCCAGCAGTTTATTCGGGCAGGGCACCAATCAGCCCCAGCATTTT	CASSLFGQGTNQPQHF
.	TRBV28	.	TRBJ1-2	TGTGCCAGCAGTTTGGCAGGGTATGGCTACACCTTC	CASSLAGYGYTF
.	TRBV7-2	.	TRBJ1-4	TGTGCCAGCAGCCCACAGGACAGCCTTAATGAAAAACTGTTTTTT	CASSPQDSLNEKLFF
.	TRBV28	.	TRBJ1-2	TGTGCCTCCATGTTGCGGGGGCTGGGCTATGGCTACACCTTC	CASMLRGLGYGYTF
.	TRBV6-6	.	TRBJ1-3	TGTGCCAGCATGGGGGGTGGAAACACCATATATTTT	CASMGGGNTIYF
.	TRBV9	.	TRBJ1-4	TGTGCCAGCAGCGTAGACCAGGGAGGATTTTATGAAAAACTGTTTTTT	CASSVDQGGFYEKLFF
.	TRBV7-2	.	TRBJ2-7	TGTGCCAGCAGCCGCGTCCGGGGCGAGCAGTACTTC	CASSRVRGEQYF
once	TRBV6-6	.	TRBJ2-2	TGTGCCAGCAGCCCCTCTTCGGGGGCCGCCGGGGAGCTGTTTTTT	CASSPSSGAAGELFF
.	TRBV28	.	TRBJ1-6	TGTGCCAGCAGTTCGACGGGTTGGGGTTCACCCCTCCACTTT	CASSSTGWGSPLHF
few	TRBV7-6	TRBD1	TRBJ1-3	TGTGCCAGCAGCTCGAGGACAGGGGCCGACTCTGGAAACACCATATATTTT	CASSSRTGADSGNTIYF
.	TRBV18	.	TRBJ2-5	TGTGCCAGCTCACTGAGGACGGAAGAGACCCAGTACTTC	CASSLRTEETQYF
.	TRBV6-2/TRBV6-3	.	TRBJ2-5	TGTGCCAGCAGTATATCTGCTATAGAGACCCAGTACTTC	CASSISAIETQYF
.	TRBV28	.	TRBJ1-4	TGTGCCAGCCTCAGACTGGGGAATGAAAAACTGTTTTTT	CASLRLGNEKLFF
.	TRBV28	.	TRBJ2-1	TGTGCCAGCAGGCTTCGTGTCGGGGGTACGGTCCACAATGAGCAGTTCTTC	CASRLRVGGTVHNEQFF
.	TRBV11-2	.	TRBJ1-1	TGTGCCAGCAGTACCAGGGCAGGGAGGGGGACTGAAGCTTTCTTT	CASSTRAGRGTEAFF
.	TRBV28	.	TRBJ1-1	TGTGCCAGCAGTCCCCCCGGTCCGACAAGAATGAACACTGAAGCTTTCTTT	CASSPPGPTRMNTEAFF
.	TRBV21-1	.	TRBJ1-4	TGTGCCAGCAGCAAAGAAGGGGGACCTAATGAAAAACTGTTTTTT	CASSKEGGPNEKLFF
.	TRBV4-3	TRBD1	TRBJ1-1	TGCGCCAGCAGCCAAGGCCCAGGGGGCGCAAGGACTGAAGCTTTCTTT	CASSQGPGGARTEAFF
.	TRBV7-2	.	TRBJ2-7	TGTGCCAGCAGCCCCGACCCACTTACCTACGAGCAGTACTTC	CASSPDPLTYEQYF
.	TRBV27	.	TRBJ2-2	TGTGCCAGCCAATTCGACAGAACCACCGGGGAGCTGTTTTTT	CASQFDRTTGELFF
once	TRBV11-2	TRBD2	TRBJ2-1	TGTGCCAGCAGCTTATGGCTAGCGGGGGGGCCTAATGAGCAGTTCTTC	CASSLWLAGGPNEQFF